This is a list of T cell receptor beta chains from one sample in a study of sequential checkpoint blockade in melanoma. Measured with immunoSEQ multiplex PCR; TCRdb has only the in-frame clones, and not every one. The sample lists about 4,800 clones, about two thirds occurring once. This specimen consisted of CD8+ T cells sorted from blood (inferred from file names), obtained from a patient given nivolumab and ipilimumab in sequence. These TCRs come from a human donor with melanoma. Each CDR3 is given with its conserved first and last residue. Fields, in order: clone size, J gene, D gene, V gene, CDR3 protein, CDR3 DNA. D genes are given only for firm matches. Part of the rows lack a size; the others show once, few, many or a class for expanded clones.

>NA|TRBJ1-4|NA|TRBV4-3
CASSPRQVNEKLFF
TGCGCCAGCAGCCCAAGACAGGTTAATGAAAAACTGTTTTTT
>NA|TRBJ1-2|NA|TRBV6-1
CASSEEVAGANYGYTF
TGTGCCAGCAGTGAAGAAGTGGCAGGGGCGAACTATGGCTACACCTTC
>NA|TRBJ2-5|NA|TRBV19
CASSWLGETQYF
TGTGCCAGTAGTTGGCTAGGAGAGACCCAGTACTTC
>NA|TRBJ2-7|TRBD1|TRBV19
CASSMGQPLEQYF
TGTGCCAGTAGTATGGGACAGCCTCTCGAGCAGTACTTC
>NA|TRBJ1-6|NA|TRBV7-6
CASSLDTNYNSPLHF
TGTGCCAGCAGCTTAGACACCAACTATAATTCACCCCTCCACTTT
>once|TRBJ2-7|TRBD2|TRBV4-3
CASSQVDLADYEQYF
TGCGCCAGCAGCCAAGTAGATCTAGCGGACTACGAGCAGTACTTC
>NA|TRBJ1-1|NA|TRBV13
CASTHPEGTEAFF
TGTGCCAGCACCCATCCAGAGGGCACTGAAGCTTTCTTT
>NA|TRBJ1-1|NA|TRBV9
CASSVGTGRNTEAFF
TGTGCCAGCAGCGTAGGCACGGGGAGGAACACTGAAGCTTTCTTT
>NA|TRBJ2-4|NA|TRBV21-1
CASSKLKGQGKKNIQYF
TGTGCCAGCAGCAAACTTAAGGGACAGGGGAAAAAAAACATTCAGTACTTC
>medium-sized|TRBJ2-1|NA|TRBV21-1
CASSTLGTKQFF
TGTGCCAGCAGCACCCTAGGGACAAAGCAGTTCTTC
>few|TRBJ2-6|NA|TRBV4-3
CASSQERGSGANVLTF
TGCGCCAGCAGCCAAGAGCGCGGCTCTGGGGCCAACGTCCTGACTTTC
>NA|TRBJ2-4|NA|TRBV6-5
CASSYYAGPVNIQYF
TGTGCCAGCAGTTACTATGCGGGGCCCGTAAACATTCAGTACTTC
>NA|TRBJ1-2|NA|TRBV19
CASSPPPDWNGYTF
TGTGCCAGTAGTCCACCCCCGGACTGGAATGGCTACACCTTC
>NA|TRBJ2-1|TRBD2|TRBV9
CASSGGGAVNEQFF
TGTGCCAGCAGCGGCGGGGGGGCCGTCAATGAGCAGTTCTTC
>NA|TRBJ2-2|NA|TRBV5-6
CASSFYRNTGELFF
TGTGCCAGCAGCTTTTACAGGAACACCGGGGAGCTGTTTTTT
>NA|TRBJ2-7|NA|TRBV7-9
CASSFQGGYEQYF
TGTGCCAGCAGTTTTCAGGGGGGCTACGAGCAGTACTTC
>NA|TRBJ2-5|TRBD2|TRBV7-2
CASSQGLAGGKMGETQYF
TGTGCCAGCAGCCAAGGACTAGCGGGAGGGAAGATGGGAGAGACCCAGTACTTC
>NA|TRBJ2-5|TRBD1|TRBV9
CASSVGGTEGETQYF
TGTGCCAGCAGCGTAGGGGGGACAGAGGGAGAGACCCAGTACTTC
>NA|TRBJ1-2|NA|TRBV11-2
CASSLTGTNYGYTF
TGTGCCAGCAGCCTAACAGGGACTAACTATGGCTACACCTTC
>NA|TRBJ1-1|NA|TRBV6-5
CASSVTVMNTEAFF
TGTGCCAGCAGCGTGACAGTGATGAACACTGAAGCTTTCTTT
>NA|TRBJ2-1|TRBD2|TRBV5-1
CASSVTSGGGNEQFF
TGCGCCAGCAGCGTCACTAGCGGGGGGGGAAATGAGCAGTTCTTC
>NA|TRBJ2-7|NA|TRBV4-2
CASRDGLSYEQYF
TGTGCCAGCAGGGACGGACTCTCCTACGAGCAGTACTTC
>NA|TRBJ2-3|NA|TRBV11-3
CASSVSGLYTDTQYF
TGTGCCAGCAGCGTCTCGGGTTTATACACAGATACGCAGTATTTT
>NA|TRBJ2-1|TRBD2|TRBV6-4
CASSPSGEGDEQFF
TGTGCCAGCAGTCCAAGCGGGGAAGGGGATGAGCAGTTCTTC
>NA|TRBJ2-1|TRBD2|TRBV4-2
CASSFQRGYYNEQFF
TGTGCCAGCAGCTTCCAGCGGGGGTATTACAATGAGCAGTTCTTC
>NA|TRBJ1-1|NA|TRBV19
CASRQGGNFGTEAFF
TGTGCCAGTAGACAGGGTGGGAACTTTGGGACTGAAGCTTTCTTT
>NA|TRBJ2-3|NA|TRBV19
CASSTDSYLRDTDTQYF
TGTGCCAGTAGTACTGACTCTTACTTAAGAGACACAGATACGCAGTATTTT
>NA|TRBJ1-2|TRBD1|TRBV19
CASSIDRGRIYGYTF
TGTGCCAGTAGTATAGACAGGGGGCGTATCTATGGCTACACCTTC
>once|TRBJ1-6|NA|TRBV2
CASKGEALYNSPLHF
TGTGCCAGCAAAGGGGAAGCCCTCTATAATTCACCCCTCCACTTT
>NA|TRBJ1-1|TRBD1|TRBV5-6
CASSFGTGNTEAFF
TGTGCCAGCAGCTTTGGGACAGGGAACACTGAAGCTTTCTTT
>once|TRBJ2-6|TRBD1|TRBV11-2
CASSLANRGTGANVLTF
TGTGCCAGCAGCTTAGCTAACAGGGGGACTGGGGCCAACGTCCTGACTTTC
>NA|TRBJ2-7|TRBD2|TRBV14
CASSRGTSGFSYEQYF
TGTGCCAGCAGCCGGGGGACTAGCGGGTTCTCCTACGAGCAGTACTTC
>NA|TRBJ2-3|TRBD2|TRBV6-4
CASSSTSGGTDTQYF
TGTGCCAGCAGCTCGACTAGCGGGGGGACAGATACGCAGTATTTT
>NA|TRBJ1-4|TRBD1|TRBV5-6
CASSLIRDRNEKLFF
TGTGCCAGCAGCTTGATCCGGGACAGAAATGAAAAACTGTTTTTT
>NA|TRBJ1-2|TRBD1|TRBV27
CASSFYPSGTGRFNGYTF
TGTGCCAGCAGTTTTTACCCCTCAGGGACAGGGAGGTTCAATGGCTACACCTTC
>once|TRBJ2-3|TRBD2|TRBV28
CASTADTGTSGRAGTDTQYF
TGTGCCAGCACTGCGGACACGGGGACTAGCGGGAGGGCCGGCACAGATACGCAGTATTTT
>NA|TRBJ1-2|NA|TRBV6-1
CASSGYRATNYGYTF
TGTGCCAGCAGTGGGTACAGGGCTACTAACTATGGCTACACCTTC
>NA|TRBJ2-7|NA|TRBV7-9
CASRSGGGGEQYF
TGTGCCAGCAGATCTGGCGGGGGCGGGGAGCAGTACTTC
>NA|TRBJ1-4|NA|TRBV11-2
CASSLDHRDREKLFF
TGTGCCAGCAGCTTAGATCACAGGGATCGTGAAAAACTGTTTTTT
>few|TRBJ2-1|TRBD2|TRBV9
CASSPSGKRDEQFF
TGTGCCAGCAGCCCAAGCGGGAAAAGGGATGAGCAGTTCTTC
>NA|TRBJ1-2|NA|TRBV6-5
CASSYSGTNYGYTF
TGTGCCAGCAGTTACTCCGGGACAAACTATGGCTACACCTTC
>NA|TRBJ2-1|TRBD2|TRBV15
CATSTKGTSGIYEQFF
TGTGCCACCAGCACGAAAGGGACTAGCGGGATCTATGAGCAGTTCTTC